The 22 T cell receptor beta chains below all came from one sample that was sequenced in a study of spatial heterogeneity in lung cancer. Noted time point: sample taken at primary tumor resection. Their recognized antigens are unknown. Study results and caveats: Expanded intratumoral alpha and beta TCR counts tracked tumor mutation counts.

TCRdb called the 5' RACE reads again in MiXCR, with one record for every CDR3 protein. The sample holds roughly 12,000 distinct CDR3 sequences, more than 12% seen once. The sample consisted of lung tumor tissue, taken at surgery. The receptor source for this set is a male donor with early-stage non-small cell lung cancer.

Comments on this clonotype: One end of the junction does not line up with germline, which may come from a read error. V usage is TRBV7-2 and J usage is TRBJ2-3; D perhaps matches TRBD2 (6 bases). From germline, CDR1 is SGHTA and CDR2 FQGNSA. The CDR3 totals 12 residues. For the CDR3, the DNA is TGTGCCAGCAGCCTAGCGACAGATACGCAGTATTTT. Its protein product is CASSLATDTQYF. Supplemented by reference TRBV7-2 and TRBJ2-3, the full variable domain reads GAGVSQSPSNKVTEKGKDVELRCDPISGHTALYWYRQSLGQGLEFLIYFQGNSAPDKSGLPSDRFSAERTGGSVSTLTIQRTQQEDSAVYLCASSLATDTQYFGPGTRLTVL.

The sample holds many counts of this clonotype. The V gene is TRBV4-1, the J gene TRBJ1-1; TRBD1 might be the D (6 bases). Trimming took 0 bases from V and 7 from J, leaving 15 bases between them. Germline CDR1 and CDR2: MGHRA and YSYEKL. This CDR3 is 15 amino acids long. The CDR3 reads CASSQDPGHLDEAFF. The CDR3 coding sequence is TGCGCCAGCAGCCAAGACCCGGGACACTTAGATGAAGCTTTCTTT.

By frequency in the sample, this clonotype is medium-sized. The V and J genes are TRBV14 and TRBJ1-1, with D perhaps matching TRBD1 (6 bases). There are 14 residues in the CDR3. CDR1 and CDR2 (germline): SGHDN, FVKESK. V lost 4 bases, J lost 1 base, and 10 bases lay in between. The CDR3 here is CASSLRGPNTEAFF. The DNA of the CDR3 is TGTGCCAGCAGCCTCAGGGGTCCGAACACTGAAGCTTTCTTT.

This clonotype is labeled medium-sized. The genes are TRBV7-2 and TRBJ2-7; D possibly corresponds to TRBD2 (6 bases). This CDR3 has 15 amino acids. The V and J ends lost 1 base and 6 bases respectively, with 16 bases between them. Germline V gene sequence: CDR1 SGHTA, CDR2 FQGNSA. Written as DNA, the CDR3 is TGTGCCAGCAGCTTAGTGGTCAGGGAGGACCTCGAGCAGTACTTC. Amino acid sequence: CASSLVVREDLEQYF. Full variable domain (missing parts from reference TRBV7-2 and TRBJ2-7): GAGVSQSPSNKVTEKGKDVELRCDPISGHTALYWYRQSLGQGLEFLIYFQGNSAPDKSGLPSDRFSAERTGGSVSTLTIQRTQQEDSAVYLCASSLVVREDLEQYFGPGTRLTVT.

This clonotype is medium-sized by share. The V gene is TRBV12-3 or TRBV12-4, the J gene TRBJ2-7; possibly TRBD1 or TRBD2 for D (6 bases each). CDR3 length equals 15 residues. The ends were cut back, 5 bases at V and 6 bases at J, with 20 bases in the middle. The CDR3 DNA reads TGTGCCAGCAGTCCCCCTGGGGGGCTAAGCTCCGAGCAGTACTTC. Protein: CASSPPGGLSSEQYF.

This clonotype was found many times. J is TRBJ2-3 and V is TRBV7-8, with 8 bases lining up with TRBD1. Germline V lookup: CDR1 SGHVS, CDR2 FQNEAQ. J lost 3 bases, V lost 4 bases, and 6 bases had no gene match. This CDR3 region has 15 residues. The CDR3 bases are TGTGCCAGCAGCTCCGACAGGGGCGTAACAGATACGCAGTATTTT. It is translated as CASSSDRGVTDTQYF.

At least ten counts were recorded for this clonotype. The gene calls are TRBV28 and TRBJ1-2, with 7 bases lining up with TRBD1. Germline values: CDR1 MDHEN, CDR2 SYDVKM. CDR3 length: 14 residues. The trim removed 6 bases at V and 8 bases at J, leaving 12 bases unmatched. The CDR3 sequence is CASSTLDRIRGYTF. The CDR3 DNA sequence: TGTGCCAGCAGCACTCTGGACAGGATCCGCGGCTACACCTTC.

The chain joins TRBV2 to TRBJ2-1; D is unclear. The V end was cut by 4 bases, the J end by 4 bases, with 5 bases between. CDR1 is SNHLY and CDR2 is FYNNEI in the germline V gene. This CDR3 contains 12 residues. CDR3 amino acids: CASSAPYNEQFF. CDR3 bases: TGTGCCAGCAGTGCCCCATACAATGAGCAGTTCTTC. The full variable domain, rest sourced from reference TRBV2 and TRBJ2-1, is EPEVTQTPSHQVTQMGQEVILRCVPISNHLYFYWYRQILGQKVEFLVSFYNNEISEKSEIFDDQFSVERPDGSNFTLKIRSTKLEDSAMYFCASSAPYNEQFFGPGTRLTVL.

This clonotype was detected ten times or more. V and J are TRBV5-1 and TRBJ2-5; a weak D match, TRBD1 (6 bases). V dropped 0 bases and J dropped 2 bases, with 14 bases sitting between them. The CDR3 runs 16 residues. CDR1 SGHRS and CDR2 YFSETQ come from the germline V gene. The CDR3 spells CASSLEGHRGQETQYF. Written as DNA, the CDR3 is TGCGCCAGCAGCTTGGAGGGACATAGGGGGCAAGAGACCCAGTACTTC.

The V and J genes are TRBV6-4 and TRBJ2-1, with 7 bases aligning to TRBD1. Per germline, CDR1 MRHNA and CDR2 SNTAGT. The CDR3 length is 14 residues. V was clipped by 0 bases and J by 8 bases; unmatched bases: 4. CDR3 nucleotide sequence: TGTGCCAGCAGTGACTCTAAGGGGGCCGATGAGCAGTTCTTC. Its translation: CASSDSKGADEQFF.

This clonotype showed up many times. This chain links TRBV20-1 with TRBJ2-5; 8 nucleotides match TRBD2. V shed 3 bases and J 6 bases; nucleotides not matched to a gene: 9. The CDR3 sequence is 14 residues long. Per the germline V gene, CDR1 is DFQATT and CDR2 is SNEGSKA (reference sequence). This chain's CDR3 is CSASQAGGGKTQYF. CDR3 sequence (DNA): TGCAGTGCTAGTCAGGCGGGAGGCGGTAAGACCCAGTACTTC.

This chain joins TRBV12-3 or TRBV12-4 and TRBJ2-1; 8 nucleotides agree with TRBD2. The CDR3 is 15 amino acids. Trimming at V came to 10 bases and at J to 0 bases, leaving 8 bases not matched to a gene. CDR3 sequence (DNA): TGTGCCATACCCCGAGCGGGGGCCTCCTACAATGAGCAGTTCTTC. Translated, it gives CAIPRAGASYNEQFF.

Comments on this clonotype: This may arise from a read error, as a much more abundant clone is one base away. CDR3 protein: CVTSSGRDPYNEQFF. CDR3 in DNA: TGTGTCACCAGCAGCGGGCGGGACCCCTACAATGAGCAGTTCTTC. V gene TRBV15 combines with J gene TRBJ2-1, with a weak D call TRBD2 (6 bases). This CDR3 has 15 amino acids. Germline lookup yields CDR1 LNHNV and CDR2 YYDKDF (reference sequence).

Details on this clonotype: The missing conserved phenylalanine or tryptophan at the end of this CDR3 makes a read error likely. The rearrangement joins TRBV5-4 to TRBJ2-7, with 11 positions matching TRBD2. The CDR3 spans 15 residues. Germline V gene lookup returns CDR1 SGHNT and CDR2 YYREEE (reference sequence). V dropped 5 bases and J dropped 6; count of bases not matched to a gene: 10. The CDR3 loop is CASSQTSGIASEQYI. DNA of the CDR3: TGTGCCAGCAGTCAGACTAGCGGGATTGCATCCGAGCAGTACATC.

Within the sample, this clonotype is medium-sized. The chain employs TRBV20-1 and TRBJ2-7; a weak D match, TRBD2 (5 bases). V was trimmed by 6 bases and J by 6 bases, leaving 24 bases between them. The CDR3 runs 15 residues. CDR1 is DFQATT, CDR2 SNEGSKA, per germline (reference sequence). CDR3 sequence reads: CSAAVPSIGNFEQYF. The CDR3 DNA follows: TGCAGTGCAGCAGTCCCTTCTATCGGGAATTTCGAGCAGTACTTC.

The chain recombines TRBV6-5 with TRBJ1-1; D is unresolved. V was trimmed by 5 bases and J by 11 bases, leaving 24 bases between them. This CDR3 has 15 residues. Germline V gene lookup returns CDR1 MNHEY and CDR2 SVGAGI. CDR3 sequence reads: CASSRTRRQKGDAFF. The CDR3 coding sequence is TGTGCCAGCAGTCGCACTCGAAGGCAAAAGGGTGATGCTTTCTTT.

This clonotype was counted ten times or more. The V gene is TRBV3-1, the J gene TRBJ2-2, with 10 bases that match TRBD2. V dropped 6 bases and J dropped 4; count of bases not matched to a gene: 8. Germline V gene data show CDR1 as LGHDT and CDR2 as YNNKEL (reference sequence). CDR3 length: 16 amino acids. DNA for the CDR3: TGTGCCAGCAGTCCACTAGCGGGAAAGGGCACCGGGGAGCTGTTTTTT. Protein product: CASSPLAGKGTGELFF.

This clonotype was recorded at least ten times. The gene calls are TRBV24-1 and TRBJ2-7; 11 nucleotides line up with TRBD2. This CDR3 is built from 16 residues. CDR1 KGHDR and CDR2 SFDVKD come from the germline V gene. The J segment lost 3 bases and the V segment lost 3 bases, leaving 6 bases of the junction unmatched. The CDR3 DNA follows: TGTGCCACCAGTGATACCGGGACTAGCGGCCTCTACGAGCAGTACTTC. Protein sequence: CATSDTGTSGLYEQYF.

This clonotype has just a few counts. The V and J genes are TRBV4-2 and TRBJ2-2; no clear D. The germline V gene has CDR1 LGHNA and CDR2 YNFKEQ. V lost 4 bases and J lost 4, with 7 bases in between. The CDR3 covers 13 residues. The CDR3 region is CASSPRTTGELFF. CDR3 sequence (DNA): TGTGCCAGCAGCCCCCGGACCACCGGGGAGCTGTTTTTT.

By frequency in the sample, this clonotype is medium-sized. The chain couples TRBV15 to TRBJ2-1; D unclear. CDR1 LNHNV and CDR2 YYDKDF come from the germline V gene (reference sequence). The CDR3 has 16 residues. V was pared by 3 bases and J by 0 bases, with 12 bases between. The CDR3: CATSSATTSSYNEQFF. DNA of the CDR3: TGTGCCACCAGCAGTGCAACCACCAGCTCCTACAATGAGCAGTTCTTC.

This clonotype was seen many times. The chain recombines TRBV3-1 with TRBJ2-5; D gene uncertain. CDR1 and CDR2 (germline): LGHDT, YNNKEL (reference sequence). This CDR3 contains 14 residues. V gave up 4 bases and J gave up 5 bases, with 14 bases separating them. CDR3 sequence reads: CASSLREAGETQYF. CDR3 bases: TGTGCCAGCAGCCTACGCGAGGCCGGGGAGACCCAGTACTTC.

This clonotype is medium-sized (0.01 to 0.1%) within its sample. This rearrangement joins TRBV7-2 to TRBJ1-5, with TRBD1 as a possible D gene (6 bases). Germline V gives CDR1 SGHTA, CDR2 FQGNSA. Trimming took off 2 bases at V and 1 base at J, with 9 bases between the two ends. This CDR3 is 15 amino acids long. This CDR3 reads CASSLSRGSNQPQHF. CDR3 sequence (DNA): TGTGCCAGCAGCTTATCCAGGGGAAGCAATCAGCCCCAGCATTTT.